These 11 T cell receptor beta chains originate from one sample sequenced in a study of cytomegalovirus exposure and HLA in healthy donors. Researchers ran the PCR with 60 Vbeta and 13 Jbeta primers. This table comes from immunoSEQ multiplex PCR, and its TCRdb copy is limited to in-frame clones, with some not included. Here the sample spans 60,000 to 75,000 clones, 74% being singletons. The sample was PBMCs. The receptors come from an older woman in good health and CMV-seropositive.

This chain joins TRBV29-1 and TRBJ2-3, with TRBD1 matching 8 bases. Trimming cost V 5 bases and J 8 bases; bases outside gene matches: 3. The CDR3 contains 11 residues. CDR1 is SQVTM, CDR2 ANQGSEA, per germline. The CDR3 is CSVSGGVTQYF. The CDR3 DNA sequence: TGCAGCGTTTCAGGGGGCGTTACGCAGTATTTT.

The rearrangement links TRBV7-9 to TRBJ1-1; TRBD1 aligns across 7 bases. With V trimmed by 6 bases and J by 6 bases, 4 bases remained unmatched. Per the germline V gene, CDR1 is SEHNR and CDR2 is FQNEAQ (reference sequence). This CDR3 region has 12 residues. The CDR3 region is CASRRTGSEAFF. The CDR3 DNA follows: TGTGCCAGCAGACGGACAGGCTCTGAAGCTTTCTTT.

This rearrangement joins TRBV2 to TRBJ1-1; D gene uncertain. V gave up 3 bases and J gave up 1 base, with 12 bases separating them. CDR3 size: 15 residues. The germline gives CDR1 SNHLY, CDR2 FYNNEI. The CDR3 sequence: CASSEVWQSNTEAFF. CDR3 coding DNA: TGTGCCAGCAGTGAGGTTTGGCAGTCGAACACTGAAGCTTTCTTT.

CDR3 in DNA: TGCGCCAGCACACGAGGGGACAGGGAATACAATGAGCAGTTCTTC. This gives the protein CASTRGDREYNEQFF. This rearrangement joins TRBV5-1 to TRBJ2-1; 9 bases are shared with TRBD1. The CDR3 consists of 15 residues. Germline V lookup: CDR1 SGHRS, CDR2 YFSETQ. With V trimmed by 6 bases and J by 4 bases, 8 bases remained unmatched.

Here the CDR3 DNA reads TGCAGCGTCGGACAGGTAAATCAGCCCCAGCATTTT. Translated, it gives CSVGQVNQPQHF. The chain carries TRBV29-1 and TRBJ1-5; 7 positions agree with TRBD1. CDR1 SQVTM and CDR2 ANQGSEA come from the germline V gene. The V and J ends lost 6 bases and 4 bases, in that order; junction bases with no gene match: 3. The CDR3 has 12 residues. Full variable domain (remainder filled in from reference TRBV29-1 and TRBJ1-5): SAVISQKPSRDICQRGTSLTIQCQVDSQVTMMFWYRQQPGQSLTLIATANQGSEATYESGFVIDKFPISRPNLTFSTLTVSNMSPEDSSIYLCSVGQVNQPQHFGDGTRLSIL.

V and J are TRBV25-1 and TRBJ2-2; 7 bases align to TRBD1. The CDR3 spans 14 residues. The germline CDR1 and CDR2 sequences are MGHDK and SYGVNS. Trimming took 4 bases from V and 7 from J; bases not matched to a gene: 6. CDR3 nucleotide sequence: TGTGCCAGCAGTGCCCGGGACAGCAGCGGGGAGCTGTTTTTT. It codes for CASSARDSSGELFF.

V gene TRBV6-5 combines with J gene TRBJ1-1; D gene ambiguous. From germline, CDR1 is MNHEY and CDR2 SVGAGI. The CDR3 covers 12 residues. Trimming left V 11 bases short and J 2 bases short, with 12 bases between. CDR3 sequence (DNA): TGTGCCGTAGGAGGGAGAAACACTGAAGCTTTCTTT. Protein sequence: CAVGGRNTEAFF.

In DNA, the CDR3 is TGCGCCAGCGTGGACTTGATGAACACTGAAGCTTTCTTT. Amino acid sequence: CASVDLMNTEAFF. The V gene is TRBV4-1, the J gene TRBJ1-1; D unresolved. V was shortened by 8 bases and J by 0 bases, with 10 bases between the two germline ends. In germline, CDR1 is MGHRA, CDR2 YSYEKL. CDR3 length: 13 residues.

V and J are TRBV7-9 and TRBJ2-3; the D is unclear. Germline lookup yields CDR1 SEHNR and CDR2 FQNEAQ (reference sequence). V was pared by 0 bases and J by 10 bases, with 14 bases between. The CDR3 consists of 14 residues. CDR3 residues: CASSLAILAGAQYF. The CDR3 nucleotides are TGTGCCAGCAGCTTAGCAATCTTAGCCGGAGCGCAGTATTTT.

This clone has just a few counts. This chain connects TRBV7-8 to TRBJ1-1, with TRBD1 matching over 8 bases. Germline V lookup: CDR1 SGHVS, CDR2 FQNEAQ. This CDR3 has 15 amino acids. V lost 5 bases to trimming and J lost 0 bases; unmatched junction nucleotides: 5. The CDR3 DNA reads as TGTGCCAGCAGCCCACGGGACAGGTTGAACACTGAAGCTTTCTTT. Protein product: CASSPRDRLNTEAFF. Using reference TRBV7-8 and TRBJ1-1 for the parts outside the CDR3, the full variable domain is GAGVSQSPRYKVAKRGQDVALRCDPISGHVSLFWYQQALGQGPEFLTYFQNEAQLDKSGLPSDRFFAERPEGSVSTLKIQRTQQEDSAVYLCASSPRDRLNTEAFFGQGTRLTVV.

Details on this clone: A junction boundary mismatches the germline segment, possibly from a read error. The chain links TRBV28 to TRBJ2-1; 10 nucleotides line up with TRBD2. This CDR3 has 17 amino acids. Germline V gene data show CDR1 as MDHEN and CDR2 as SYDVKM. CDR3 bases: TGTGCCAGCGGTTTCCGACGAAGCGGGAGGGCCCAGAATGAGCAGTTCTTC. This codes for CASGFRRSGRAQNEQFF.